The 21 T cell receptor beta chains reported below all come from one sample, sequenced in a study of blood T cell repertoires in COVID-19. The table came from immunoSEQ multiplex PCR; TCRdb's copy has only in-frame clones and leaves some out. In the table there are about 170,000 clones, 85% to 90% of which are singletons. The sequencing input was peripheral blood. These TCRs come from a woman of 80 years or more with COVID-19, enrolled during active disease.

In DNA, the CDR3 is TGTGCCAGCAGTGATGGCGGGAGCCATCAAGAGACCCAGTACTTC. Its protein is CASSDGGSHQETQYF. The rearrangement uses TRBV2 and TRBJ2-5, with TRBD2 matching 7 bases. V shed 3 bases, J shed 2 bases, and the junction held 6 bases outside the gene matches. In germline, CDR1 is SNHLY, CDR2 FYNNEI. The CDR3 runs 15 residues.

This clone was counted once. V and J are TRBV24-1 and TRBJ2-3; D is possibly TRBD1 (5 bases). Germline values: CDR1 KGHDR, CDR2 SFDVKD. V was pared by 4 bases and J by 0 bases, with 10 bases between. The CDR3 spans 15 residues. The CDR3 DNA reads TGTGCCACCAGTGACGCAGGGCCGAGCACAGATACGCAGTATTTT. As protein: CATSDAGPSTDTQYF.

The chain uses TRBV5-1 and TRBJ2-2; TRBD2 aligns across 7 bases. Germline CDR1 SGHRS, CDR2 YFSETQ. This CDR3 comprises 17 residues. The V segment lost 0 bases and the J segment 6 bases; nucleotides outside the gene matches: 11. The CDR3 sequence is CASSLALTDRGAGELFF. CDR3 bases: TGCGCCAGCAGCTTGGCCTTGACCGACCGGGGGGCCGGGGAGCTGTTTTTT.

The chain is built from TRBV29-1 and TRBJ2-7; 8 bases line up with TRBD1. J lost 6 bases, V lost 6 bases, and 10 bases had no gene match. CDR3 length: 13 residues. Looked up from germline, CDR1 is SQVTM and CDR2 is ANQGSEA. For the CDR3, the DNA is TGCAGCGTCCTGGACAGGGTGCGTAGCGAGCAGTACTTC. It codes for CSVLDRVRSEQYF.

This clone has only one observation. V is TRBV28 and J is TRBJ1-1; weak D call: TRBD1 (6 bases). Trimming shortened V by 6 bases and J by 2 bases, and 13 bases separated the two germline ends. The CDR3 is 14 residues long. Germline V gene data show CDR1 as MDHEN and CDR2 as SYDVKM. CDR3: CASRLGTINTEAFF. CDR3 coding DNA: TGTGCCAGCAGGCTGGGGACAATTAACACTGAAGCTTTCTTT.

The chain is built from TRBV3-1 (or the pseudogene TRBV3-2) and TRBJ1-1; D is undetermined. Germline assignment: CDR1 LGHDT and CDR2 YNNKEL (reference sequence). The CDR3 contains 13 residues. Trimming took off 4 bases at V and 5 bases at J, with 11 bases between the two ends. The CDR3 here is CASSPHGGTEAFF. The CDR3 DNA reads TGTGCCAGCAGCCCCCATGGAGGAACTGAAGCTTTCTTT.

The gene calls are TRBV27 and TRBJ1-1, with D perhaps matching TRBD1 (6 bases). The CDR3 length is 18 residues. Germline V gene data show CDR1 as MNHEY and CDR2 as SMNVEV (reference sequence). V lost 0 bases and J 3 bases, leaving 20 bases between the germline ends. CDR3 in amino acids: CASSLSAPTGRKDTEAFF. The DNA for the CDR3 is TGTGCCAGCAGTTTATCGGCCCCGACAGGCCGCAAGGACACTGAAGCTTTCTTT.

The J gene is TRBJ1-5, the V gene TRBV7-2; tentatively, D is TRBD1 (5 bases). The CDR3 has 16 residues. The germline V gene has CDR1 SGHTA and CDR2 FQGNSA. The germline V and J ends were trimmed by 7 bases and 1 base, with 17 bases remaining between them. The DNA for the CDR3 is TGTGCCAGCACCCCGCATGGGGGGGGGAGCAATCAGCCCCAGCATTTT. Translation: CASTPHGGGSNQPQHF.

The chain combines TRBV28 with TRBJ1-1; no reliable D call. Germline V gene data show CDR1 as MDHEN and CDR2 as SYDVKM. This CDR3 contains 15 residues. V shed 3 bases and J shed 2 bases, with 13 bases lying between them. The CDR3: CASSLSGTYNTEAFF. The CDR3 nucleotides read TGTGCCAGCAGTTTGTCAGGTACATACAACACTGAAGCTTTCTTT.

The rearrangement joins TRBV4-1 to TRBJ2-7, with 11 bases identical to TRBD2. The trim removed 1 base at V and 2 bases at J, leaving 4 bases unmatched. Germline V gives CDR1 MGHRA, CDR2 YSYEKL. The CDR3 length is 16 residues. This CDR3 is CASSQGTGLAAYEQYF. The DNA of the CDR3 is TGCGCCAGCAGCCAAGGAACGGGACTAGCGGCCTACGAGCAGTACTTC.

This rearrangement joins TRBV21-1 to TRBJ2-2; the listed D gene, TRBD2, was not tested against the DNA. TRBV21-1 is a pseudogene. The CDR3 is 13 amino acids. The CDR3 sequence is CASSKGETGELFF. The CDR3 bases are TGTGCCAGCAGCAAAGGTGAGACCGGGGAGCTGTTTTTT.

This chain uses TRBV19 with TRBJ2-1, with a tentative D call TRBD1 (5 bases). CDR1 is LNHDA, CDR2 SQIVND, per germline (reference sequence). The V gene lost 3 bases and the J gene lost 7 bases, with 16 bases spanning the gap. This CDR3 has 15 amino acids. The CDR3 nucleotides read TGTGCCAGTAGTATTTCCCCCCAGGGTTGGAATGAGCAGTTCTTC. This codes for CASSISPQGWNEQFF.

The chain is built from TRBV19 and TRBJ2-1; 9 positions agree with TRBD2. CDR1 LNHDA and CDR2 SQIVND come from the germline V gene (reference sequence). This CDR3 has 17 amino acids. V lost 1 base to trimming and J lost 3 bases; unmatched junction nucleotides: 7. The CDR3 spells CASSIGGISGSYNEQFF. In DNA form, the CDR3 reads TGTGCCAGTAGTATAGGCGGGATTAGCGGGAGCTACAATGAGCAGTTCTTC.

Here the CDR3 reads CASSWDRNQPQHF. CDR3 in DNA: TGTGCCAGCAGTTGGGACAGGAATCAGCCCCAGCATTTT. V and J are TRBV6-5 and TRBJ1-5; TRBD1 aligns across 8 bases. The CDR3 length is 13 residues. Germline CDR1 reads MNHEY; CDR2 reads SVGAGI. The V segment lost 4 bases and the J segment 4 bases; nucleotides outside the gene matches: 0.

The J gene is TRBJ2-7, the V gene TRBV6-1; no firm D call. V shed 5 bases and J shed 0 bases, with 8 bases lying between them. Germline CDR1 reads MNHNS; CDR2 reads SASEGT. The CDR3 contains 13 residues. For the CDR3, the DNA is TGTGCCAGCAGTACCCCGAGCTCCTACGAGCAGTACTTC. As protein: CASSTPSSYEQYF.

This clone showed up just a few times. The rearrangement joins TRBV7-3 to TRBJ1-2, with 11 positions matching TRBD1. Unmatched junction bases numbered 5, after V lost 4 bases and J lost 7 bases. CDR1 is SGHTA, CDR2 FQGTGA, per germline. The CDR3 has 14 amino acids. The CDR3 nucleotides are TGTGCCAGCAGCTATGGACAGGGGGCGGGTGGCTACACCTTC. Its protein product is CASSYGQGAGGYTF.

This rearrangement joins TRBV28 to TRBJ2-7; 15 bases match TRBD2. CDR3 size: 16 residues. V lost 4 bases and J lost 5; bases outside the gene matches: 6. CDR1 MDHEN and CDR2 SYDVKM come from the germline V gene. Written as DNA, the CDR3 is TGTGCCAGCAGTTCCGGACTAGCGGGAGGGCTTAACGAGCAGTACTTC. Translation gives CASSSGLAGGLNEQYF.

V usage is TRBV20-1 and J usage is TRBJ1-5; D is uncertain. The CDR3 is 10 amino acids. The V gene's germline CDR1 is DFQATT and CDR2 SNEGSKA (reference sequence). The V gene lost 3 bases and the J gene lost 8 bases, with 5 bases spanning the gap. As DNA, the CDR3 is TGCAGTGCTAGTCAGGAGCCCCAGCATTTT. Protein product: CSASQEPQHF.

The genes are TRBV5-1 and TRBJ2-1, with D tentatively TRBD2 (5 bases). Trimming shortened V by 4 bases and J by 8 bases, and 16 bases separated the two germline ends. The V gene's germline CDR1 is SGHRS and CDR2 YFSETQ. The CDR3 extends over 14 amino acids. CDR3 DNA: TGCGCCAGCAGCACGGGGATTTTTAAGGATGAGCAGTTCTTC. Translated, it gives CASSTGIFKDEQFF.

The chain links TRBV7-3 to TRBJ2-1, with 7 bases fitting TRBD1. This CDR3 has 13 residues. The trim removed 8 bases at V and 10 bases at J, leaving 11 bases unmatched. Germline CDR1 and CDR2: SGHTA and FQGTGA. The CDR3 nucleotides are TGTGCCAGCGGACAGACAGGGACGGGGGAGCAGTTCTTC. It is translated as CASGQTGTGEQFF.

This chain links TRBV7-3 with TRBJ2-3, with a weak D call TRBD1 (5 bases). The germline V gene encodes CDR1 SGHTA and CDR2 FQGTGA. The CDR3 runs 17 residues. Trimming removed 5 bases at V and 5 bases at J, with 23 bases between. The DNA of the CDR3 is TGTGCCAGCAGCCCCAGGGCAGGGCTGGGTGTTGGAGATACGCAGTATTTT. It codes for CASSPRAGLGVGDTQYF.